Detailed here is one TCR beta chain. Antigen unknown. This entry belongs to a study of T cell responses to AZD1222 COVID-19 vaccine. This CDR3 is built from 14 residues. Trimming stripped 1 base from V and 3 bases from J, with 7 bases between. CDR1 is SGHTA, CDR2 FQGNSA, per germline. Profiling relied on immunoSEQ multiplex PCR, and the TCRdb table lists in-frame clones only, not all of them. The sample shows 40,000 to 45,000 clones, nearly 85% of them seen only once. The study's findings and limits: The sample set comprised mostly white British donors with more females, and clonal diversity was possibly underestimated. There were repertoire samples only from the period after the peak T cell response. The breadth and depth of Spike-specific TCRs increased once two AZD1222 doses had been given.

The sample consisted of peripheral blood, taken on day 0 of AZD1222 vaccination. The J gene is TRBJ1-3, the V gene TRBV7-2; D not resolved. This TCR came from an adult in good health. CDR3 sequence reads: CASSLEGRGNTIYF. CDR3 nucleotide sequence: TGTGCCAGCAGCTTAGAAGGACGTGGAAACACCATATATTTT.